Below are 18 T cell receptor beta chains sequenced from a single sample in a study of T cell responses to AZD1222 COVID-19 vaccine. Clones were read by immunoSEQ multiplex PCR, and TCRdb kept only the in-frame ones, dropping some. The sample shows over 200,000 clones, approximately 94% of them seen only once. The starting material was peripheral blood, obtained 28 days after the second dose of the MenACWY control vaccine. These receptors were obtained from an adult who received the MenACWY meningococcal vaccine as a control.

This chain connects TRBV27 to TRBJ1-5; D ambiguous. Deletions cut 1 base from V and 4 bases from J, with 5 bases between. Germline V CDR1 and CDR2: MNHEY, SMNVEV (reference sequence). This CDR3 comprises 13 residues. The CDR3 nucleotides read TGTGCCAGCAGTTTATACAGAAATCAGCCCCAGCATTTT. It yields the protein CASSLYRNQPQHF.

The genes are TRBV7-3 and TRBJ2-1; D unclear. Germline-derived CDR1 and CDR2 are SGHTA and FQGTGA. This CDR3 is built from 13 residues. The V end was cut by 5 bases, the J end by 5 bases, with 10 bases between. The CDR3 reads CASSRRLNNEQFF. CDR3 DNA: TGTGCCAGCAGCCGCAGATTAAACAATGAGCAGTTCTTC.

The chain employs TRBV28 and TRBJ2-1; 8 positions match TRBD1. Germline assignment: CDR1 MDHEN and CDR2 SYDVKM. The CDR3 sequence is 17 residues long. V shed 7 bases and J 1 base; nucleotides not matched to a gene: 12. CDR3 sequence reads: CASKVARQGTSYNEQFF. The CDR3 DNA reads TGTGCCAGCAAGGTTGCTCGACAGGGGACATCCTACAATGAGCAGTTCTTC.

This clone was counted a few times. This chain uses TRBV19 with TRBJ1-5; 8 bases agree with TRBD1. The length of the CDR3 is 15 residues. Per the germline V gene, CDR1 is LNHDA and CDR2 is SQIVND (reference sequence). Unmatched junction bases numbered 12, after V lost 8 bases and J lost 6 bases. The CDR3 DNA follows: TGTGCCAGTCGGCCAGGGGGCCGGGGGGCTCAGCCCCAGCATTTT. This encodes CASRPGGRGAQPQHF.

This CDR3 reads CATHRGGYGYTF. As DNA, the CDR3 is TGTGCCACACACAGGGGTGGCTATGGCTACACCTTC. This chain connects TRBV19 to TRBJ1-2; TRBD1 matches at 7 bases. V shed 10 bases and J 4 bases; nucleotides not matched to a gene: 6. The CDR3 length is 12 residues. Germline assignment: CDR1 LNHDA and CDR2 SQIVND (reference sequence).

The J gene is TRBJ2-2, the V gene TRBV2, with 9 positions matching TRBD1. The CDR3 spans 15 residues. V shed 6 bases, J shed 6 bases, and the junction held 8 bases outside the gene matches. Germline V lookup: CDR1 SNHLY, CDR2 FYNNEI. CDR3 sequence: CASRAGQGFAGELFF. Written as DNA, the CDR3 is TGTGCCAGCAGAGCGGGACAGGGTTTCGCCGGGGAGCTGTTTTTT. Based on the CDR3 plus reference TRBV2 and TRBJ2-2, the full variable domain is EPEVTQTPSHQVTQMGQEVILRCVPISNHLYFYWYRQILGQKVEFLVSFYNNEISEKSEIFDDQFSVERPDGSNFTLKIRSTKLEDSAMYFCASRAGQGFAGELFFGEGSRLTVL.

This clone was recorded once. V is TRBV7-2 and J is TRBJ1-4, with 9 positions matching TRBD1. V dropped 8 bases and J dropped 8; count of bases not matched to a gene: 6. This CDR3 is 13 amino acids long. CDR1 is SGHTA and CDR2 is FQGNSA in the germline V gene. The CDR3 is CASGGQGGEKLFF. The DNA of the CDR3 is TGTGCCAGCGGGGGACAGGGCGGGGAAAAACTGTTTTTT. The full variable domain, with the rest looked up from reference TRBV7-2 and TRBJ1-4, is GAGVSQSPSNKVTEKGKDVELRCDPISGHTALYWYRQSLGQGLEFLIYFQGNSAPDKSGLPSDRFSAERTGGSVSTLTIQRTQQEDSAVYLCASGGQGGEKLFFGSGTQLSVL.

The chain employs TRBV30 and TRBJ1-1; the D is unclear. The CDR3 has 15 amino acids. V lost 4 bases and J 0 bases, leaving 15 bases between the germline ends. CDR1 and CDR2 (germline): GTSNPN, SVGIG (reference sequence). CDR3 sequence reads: CAWIPTRIMNTEAFF. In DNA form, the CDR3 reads TGTGCCTGGATTCCGACAAGGATTATGAACACTGAAGCTTTCTTT. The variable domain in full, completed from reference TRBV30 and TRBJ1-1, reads SQTIHQWPATLVQPVGSPLSLECTVEGTSNPNLYWYRQAAGRGLQLLFYSVGIGQISSEVPQNLSASRPQDRQFILSSKKLLLSDSGFYLCAWIPTRIMNTEAFFGQGTRLTVV.

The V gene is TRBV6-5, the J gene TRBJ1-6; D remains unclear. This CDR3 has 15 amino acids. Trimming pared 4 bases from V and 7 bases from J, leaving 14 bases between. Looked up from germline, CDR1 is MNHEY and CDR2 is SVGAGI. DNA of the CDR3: TGTGCCAGCAGTTCCGACGGGGATGACAATTCACCCCTCCACTTT. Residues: CASSSDGDDNSPLHF.

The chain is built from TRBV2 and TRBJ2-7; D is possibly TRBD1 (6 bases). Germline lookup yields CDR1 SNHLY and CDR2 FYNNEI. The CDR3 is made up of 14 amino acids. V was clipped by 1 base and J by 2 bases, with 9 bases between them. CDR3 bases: TGTGCCAGCAGTGAAGGGGCAGGGGCCTACGAGCAGTACTTC. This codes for CASSEGAGAYEQYF.

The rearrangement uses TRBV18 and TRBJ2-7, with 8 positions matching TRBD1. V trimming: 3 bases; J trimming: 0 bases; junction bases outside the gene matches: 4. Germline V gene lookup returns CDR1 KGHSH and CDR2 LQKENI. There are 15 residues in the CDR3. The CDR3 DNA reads TGTGCCAGCTCACCCGGACAGGGCGCCTCCTACGAGCAGTACTTC. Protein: CASSPGQGASYEQYF. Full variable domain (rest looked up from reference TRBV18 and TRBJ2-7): NAGVMQNPRHLVRRRGQEARLRCSPMKGHSHVYWYRQLPEEGLKFMVYLQKENIIDESGMPKERFSAEFPKEGPSILRIQQVVRGDSAAYFCASSPGQGASYEQYFGPGTRLTVT.

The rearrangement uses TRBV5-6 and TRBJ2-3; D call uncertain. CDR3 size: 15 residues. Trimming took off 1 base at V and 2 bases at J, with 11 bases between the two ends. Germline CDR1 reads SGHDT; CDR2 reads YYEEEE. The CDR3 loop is CASSLMPETTDTQYF. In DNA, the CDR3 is TGTGCCAGCAGCTTGATGCCAGAAACCACAGATACGCAGTATTTT.

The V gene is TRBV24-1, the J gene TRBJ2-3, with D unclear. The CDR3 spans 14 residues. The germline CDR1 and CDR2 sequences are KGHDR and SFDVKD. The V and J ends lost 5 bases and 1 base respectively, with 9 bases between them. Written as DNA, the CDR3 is TGTGCCACCAGTGCTGAGCGCGGCACAGATACGCAGTATTTT. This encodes CATSAERGTDTQYF.

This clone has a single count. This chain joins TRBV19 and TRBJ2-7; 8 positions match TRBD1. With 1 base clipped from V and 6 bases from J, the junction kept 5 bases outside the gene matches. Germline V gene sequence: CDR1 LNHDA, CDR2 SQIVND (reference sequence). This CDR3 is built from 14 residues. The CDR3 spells CASSIGTGSAEQYF. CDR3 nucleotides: TGTGCCAGTAGTATAGGGACAGGGAGCGCCGAGCAGTACTTC.

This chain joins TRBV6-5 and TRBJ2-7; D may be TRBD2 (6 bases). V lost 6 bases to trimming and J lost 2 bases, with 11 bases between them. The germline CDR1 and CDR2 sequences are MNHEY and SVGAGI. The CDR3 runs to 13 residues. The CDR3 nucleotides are TGTGCCAGCAGACCGGGGGAGACCTACGAGCAGTACTTC. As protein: CASRPGETYEQYF.

CDR3 amino acids: CASRLRTGNYEQYF. CDR3 in DNA: TGTGCCAGCAGACTCCGGACAGGGAATTACGAGCAGTACTTC. V is TRBV28 and J is TRBJ2-7; 8 nucleotides agree with TRBD1. CDR1 and CDR2 (germline): MDHEN, SYDVKM. This CDR3 is 14 amino acids long. The trim removed 6 bases at V and 4 bases at J, leaving 8 bases unmatched.

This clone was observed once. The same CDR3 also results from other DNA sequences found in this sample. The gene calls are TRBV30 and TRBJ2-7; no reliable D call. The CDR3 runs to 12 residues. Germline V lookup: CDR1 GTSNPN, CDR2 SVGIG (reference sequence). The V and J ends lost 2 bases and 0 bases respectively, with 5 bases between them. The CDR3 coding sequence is TGTGCCTGGAGTCAGAGCTCCTACGAGCAGTACTTC. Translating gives CAWSQSSYEQYF.

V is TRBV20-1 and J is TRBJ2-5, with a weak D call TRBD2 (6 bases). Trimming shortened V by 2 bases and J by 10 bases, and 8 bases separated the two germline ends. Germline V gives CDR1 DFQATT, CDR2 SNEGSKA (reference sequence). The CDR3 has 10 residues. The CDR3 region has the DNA TGCAGTGCTAGAAGGGAGGACCAGTACTTC. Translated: CSARREDQYF.